This T cell receptor beta chain was recovered during a study of T cells expressing NK-cell markers. Study in general: The TCR beta repertoires originated in sorted CD3+CD56+NKG2C+, CD3+CD56+NKG2C- and CD3+CD56-NKG2C+ T cells. Serological testing identified seven of the eight sequenced donors as HCMV-seropositive and one as seronegative. Findings and limits, study-wide: The same clonotypes also predominated in the CD3+CD56-NKG2C+ fraction of four donors. Dominant NKG2C+ clonotype frequencies of roughly 1.0-7.5% of CD8+ T cells were measured in several donors.

TCRdb re-called the 5' RACE reads; every CDR3 protein appears as one record, without DNA. Its table records about 150,000 distinct CDR3 sequences. The CDR3 consists of 13 residues. Germline V CDR1 and CDR2: LGHNT, FRNRAP. As regards this clonotype: Its antigen remains unknown.

The chain carries TRBV12-5 and TRBJ2-1; the D call of TRBD2 rests on TCRdb alone, since no DNA is present to check it. The sequenced material came from blood T cells: a sorted CD56 or NKG2C T cell subset, CD4+ or CD8+ T cells, or bulk PBMC T cells (not recorded which). The TCR was taken from a woman in her 50s in good health. The CDR3 region is CASGRSGINEQFF.